Listed here are 24 T cell receptor beta chains from one sample, sequenced in a study of radiation and T cells in renal cell carcinoma. Using immunoSEQ multiplex PCR, the repertoire was profiled, and TCRdb retains in-frame clones only, with some absent. The sample lists approximately 140,000 clones; over 80% were seen once. The time point was: baseline pretreatment blood. Stated treatment: 15 Gy SBRT to primary tumor, nephrectomy 4 weeks later. The input for sequencing was blood, taken from a patient whose treatment included radiotherapy and nephrectomy. The source of these receptors is a woman aged 45-65 years with renal cell carcinoma.

V gene TRBV30 combines with J gene TRBJ2-3; 7 bases align to TRBD2. This CDR3 spans 13 amino acids. Germline V gene data show CDR1 as GTSNPN and CDR2 as SVGIG (reference sequence). V gave up 5 bases and J gave up 2 bases; unmatched junction bases: 4. The CDR3: CAWGLGSTDTQYF. The CDR3 nucleotides are TGTGCCTGGGGACTAGGTTCCACAGATACGCAGTATTTT.

The sample holds a few counts of this clone. The chain recombines TRBV30 with TRBJ1-6; D unclear. Germline assignment: CDR1 GTSNPN and CDR2 SVGIG (reference sequence). The CDR3 spans 15 residues. With 2 bases removed from V and 7 bases from J, the gap between germline ends came to 15 bases. In nucleotides, the CDR3 is TGTGCCTGGAGTAGAACAGCCAGACTAAATTCACCCCTCCACTTT. Residues: CAWSRTARLNSPLHF.

V usage is TRBV7-2 and J usage is TRBJ1-2; 8 positions agree with TRBD1. V gave up 4 bases and J gave up 3 bases; unmatched junction bases: 10. The germline CDR1 and CDR2 sequences are SGHTA and FQGNSA. The CDR3 length is 16 residues. CDR3 protein: CASSSRTGRDYYGYTF. In DNA, the CDR3 is TGTGCCAGCAGCTCAAGGACAGGGAGGGACTACTATGGCTACACCTTC. Using reference TRBV7-2 and TRBJ1-2 for the parts outside the CDR3, the full variable domain is GAGVSQSPSNKVTEKGKDVELRCDPISGHTALYWYRQSLGQGLEFLIYFQGNSAPDKSGLPSDRFSAERTGGSVSTLTIQRTQQEDSAVYLCASSSRTGRDYYGYTFGSGTRLTVV.

The chain employs TRBV7-2 and TRBJ1-1, with D uncertain. The V end was cut by 3 bases, the J end by 2 bases, with 4 bases between. The CDR3 is 12 residues long. Germline lookup yields CDR1 SGHTA and CDR2 FQGNSA. CDR3 sequence: CASSFINTEAFF. The CDR3 DNA reads as TGTGCCAGCAGCTTCATCAACACTGAAGCTTTCTTT.

A few counts support this clone. This chain links TRBV6-5 with TRBJ1-1, with a tentative D call TRBD1 (6 bases). The V and J ends lost 0 bases and 7 bases respectively, with 9 bases between them. The CDR3 covers 13 residues. Germline CDR1 is MNHEY and CDR2 is SVGAGI. In nucleotides, the CDR3 is TGTGCCAGCAGTTACTCGAAGGGGGGTGAAGCTTTCTTT. Protein sequence: CASSYSKGGEAFF.

The chain uses TRBV6-1 and TRBJ1-1; no firm D call. The germline CDR1 and CDR2 sequences are MNHNS and SASEGT. The CDR3 runs to 15 residues. V was pared by 6 bases and J by 2 bases, with 16 bases between. The CDR3 region is CASSHPLGYNTEAFF. CDR3 nucleotide sequence: TGTGCCAGCAGCCACCCTTTGGGATATAACACTGAAGCTTTCTTT.

The chain combines TRBV4-1 with TRBJ1-5; weak D call: TRBD1 (6 bases). V lost 11 bases, J lost 9 bases, and 17 bases lay in between. Germline CDR1 reads MGHRA; CDR2 reads YSYEKL. This CDR3 is built from 12 residues. Here the CDR3 reads CAPEGGMRPQHF. The CDR3 bases are TGCGCCCCCGAGGGGGGGATGAGGCCCCAGCATTTT.

The chain uses TRBV30 and TRBJ1-6, with D unclear. V was cut by 3 bases and J by 1 base, with 7 bases left in between. The germline gives CDR1 GTSNPN, CDR2 SVGIG (reference sequence). The CDR3 loop spans 14 amino acids. In DNA form, the CDR3 reads TGTGCCTGGAGCAAGGGTTCCTATAATTCACCCCTCCACTTT. Amino acid sequence: CAWSKGSYNSPLHF.

The chain is built from TRBV5-1 and TRBJ1-1; 9 positions agree with TRBD1. The CDR3 is made up of 12 amino acids. The J segment lost 4 bases and the V segment lost 5 bases, leaving 0 bases of the junction unmatched. Germline V gene lookup returns CDR1 SGHRS and CDR2 YFSETQ. CDR3 region: CASRGQGTEAFF. In nucleotides, the CDR3 is TGCGCCAGCAGGGGACAGGGCACTGAAGCTTTCTTT.

The chain carries TRBV15 and TRBJ1-4; tentatively, D is TRBD1 (6 bases). This CDR3 comprises 16 residues. Per germline, CDR1 LNHNV and CDR2 YYDKDF (reference sequence). Trimming removed 5 bases at V and 5 bases at J, with 18 bases between. The CDR3 spells CATSRRAGGMNEKLFF. The CDR3 DNA is TGTGCCACCAGCCGCCGTGCGGGGGGCATGAATGAAAAACTGTTTTTT.

The rearrangement links TRBV5-1 to TRBJ1-4; D remains ambiguous. CDR1 is SGHRS and CDR2 is YFSETQ in the germline V gene. There are 14 residues in the CDR3. The V and J ends lost 0 bases and 6 bases respectively, with 9 bases between them. In DNA form, the CDR3 reads TGCGCCAGCAGCTTGGTACGTGGTGATGAAAAACTGTTTTTT. Translating gives CASSLVRGDEKLFF.

The V and J genes are TRBV4-1 and TRBJ2-5; 7 nucleotides match TRBD1. CDR3 size: 16 residues. CDR1 is MGHRA, CDR2 YSYEKL, per germline. With 3 bases clipped from V and 2 bases from J, the junction kept 9 bases outside the gene matches. This CDR3 is CASSQNRGGIQETQYF. CDR3 sequence (DNA): TGCGCCAGCAGCCAGAACCGAGGGGGCATTCAAGAGACCCAGTACTTC.

The chain combines TRBV7-2 with TRBJ1-1; no clear D gene. Germline CDR1 SGHTA, CDR2 FQGNSA. This CDR3 is 15 amino acids long. Deletions cut 2 bases from V and 0 bases from J, with 10 bases between. DNA for the CDR3: TGTGCCAGCAGCTTATGGAGGACGGTGAACACTGAAGCTTTCTTT. It encodes CASSLWRTVNTEAFF. Complete variable domain (other parts from reference TRBV7-2 and TRBJ1-1): GAGVSQSPSNKVTEKGKDVELRCDPISGHTALYWYRQSLGQGLEFLIYFQGNSAPDKSGLPSDRFSAERTGGSVSTLTIQRTQQEDSAVYLCASSLWRTVNTEAFFGQGTRLTVV.

The CDR3 coding sequence is TGTGCCAGCAGCTTGGAGCAAACTGGGGCCAACGTCCTGACTTTC. This encodes CASSLEQTGANVLTF. The V and J genes are TRBV5-4 and TRBJ2-6, with D uncertain. The CDR3 loop spans 15 amino acids. The germline V gene has CDR1 SGHNT and CDR2 YYREEE (reference sequence). V dropped 0 bases and J dropped 2 bases, with 6 bases sitting between them.

The chain recombines TRBV5-1 with TRBJ2-5; either TRBD1 or TRBD2 may fit D (5 bases each). This CDR3 contains 15 residues. Germline assignment: CDR1 SGHRS and CDR2 YFSETQ. V dropped 4 bases and J dropped 4 bases, with 17 bases sitting between them. CDR3 sequence (DNA): TGCGCCAGCAGCCGGCCCCTCGGGGCGGCAGAGACCCAGTACTTC. Amino acid sequence: CASSRPLGAAETQYF.

The chain couples TRBV5-6 to TRBJ2-7; 7 positions match TRBD2. Germline V gene sequence: CDR1 SGHDT, CDR2 YYEEEE. The CDR3 is 14 amino acids. Trimming took 3 bases from V and 2 from J; bases not matched to a gene: 5. The chain's CDR3 is CASSSWGGPYEQYF. The DNA for the CDR3 is TGTGCCAGCAGCTCGTGGGGAGGGCCCTACGAGCAGTACTTC.

This clone came up once. The CDR3 region is CASNLGPGQAYGYTF. Here the CDR3 DNA reads TGTGCCAGCAACCTAGGACCAGGACAGGCTTATGGCTACACCTTC. The chain carries TRBV6-5 and TRBJ1-2; TRBD1 aligns across 7 bases. V lost 7 bases, J lost 5 bases, and 13 bases stayed unmatched. This CDR3 comprises 15 residues. Per the germline V gene, CDR1 is MNHEY and CDR2 is SVGAGI.

The chain has TRBV7-7 and TRBJ2-7; 7 nucleotides match TRBD2. Germline CDR1 is SSHAT and CDR2 is FNYEAQ (reference sequence). Trimming cost V 5 bases and J 5 bases; bases outside gene matches: 6. This CDR3 comprises 13 residues. The CDR3 protein is CASSRGVGHEQYF. The CDR3 DNA is TGTGCCAGCAGCCGGGGGGTGGGCCACGAGCAGTACTTC.

This clone was detected a few times. The CDR3 region has the DNA TGTGCCAGCAGTGCCGAAAACATTCAGTACTTC. Translating gives CASSAENIQYF. The chain couples TRBV2 to TRBJ2-4; D gene unclear. V shed 4 bases and J shed 5 bases, with 3 bases lying between them. The CDR3 spans 11 residues. Germline values: CDR1 SNHLY, CDR2 FYNNEI.

The rearrangement joins TRBV5-4 to TRBJ2-2; the D gene could be TRBD1 or TRBD2 (6 bases each). V gave up 0 bases and J gave up 4 bases, with 13 bases separating them. The CDR3 runs to 16 residues. The germline gives CDR1 SGHNT, CDR2 YYREEE (reference sequence). For the CDR3, the DNA is TGTGCCAGCAGCTTGGAGGGGGGTTACCGCACCGGGGAGCTGTTTTTT. It translates to CASSLEGGYRTGELFF.

In the case of this clone: Other nucleotide sequences from this sample produce the same CDR3. The chain couples TRBV7-2 to TRBJ1-3; no clear D gene. CDR3 length: 13 residues. From germline, CDR1 is SGHTA and CDR2 FQGNSA. Trimming shortened V by 7 bases and J by 4 bases, and 11 bases separated the two germline ends. CDR3 residues: CASTGGSGNTIYF. CDR3 DNA sequence: TGTGCCAGCACGGGAGGGTCCGGAAACACCATATATTTT.

The J gene is TRBJ2-1, the V gene TRBV5-1; D remains unclear. V gave up 4 bases and J gave up 3 bases, with 5 bases separating them. Germline assignment: CDR1 SGHRS and CDR2 YFSETQ. CDR3 size: 12 residues. CDR3 nucleotide sequence: TGCGCCAGCAGCACGGTCTACAATGAGCAGTTCTTC. Residues: CASSTVYNEQFF.

V is TRBV7-9 and J is TRBJ2-1, with 11 bases aligning to TRBD2. Germline V gene data show CDR1 as SEHNR and CDR2 as FQNEAQ (reference sequence). CDR3 length: 16 residues. V trimming: 5 bases; J trimming: 9 bases; junction bases outside the gene matches: 12. The CDR3 DNA reads as TGTGCCAGCAGCCCAGGACTAGCGGGCGCCGATACTGAGCAGTTCTTC. As protein: CASSPGLAGADTEQFF.

V and J are TRBV18 and TRBJ1-1; a possible D gene is TRBD1 (5 bases). Trimming pared 6 bases from V and 5 bases from J, leaving 13 bases between. The V gene's germline CDR1 is KGHSH and CDR2 LQKENI. The CDR3 consists of 13 residues. This CDR3 is CASSSGVDTEAFF. CDR3 DNA: TGTGCCAGCTCTTCGGGGGTAGATACTGAAGCTTTCTTT.